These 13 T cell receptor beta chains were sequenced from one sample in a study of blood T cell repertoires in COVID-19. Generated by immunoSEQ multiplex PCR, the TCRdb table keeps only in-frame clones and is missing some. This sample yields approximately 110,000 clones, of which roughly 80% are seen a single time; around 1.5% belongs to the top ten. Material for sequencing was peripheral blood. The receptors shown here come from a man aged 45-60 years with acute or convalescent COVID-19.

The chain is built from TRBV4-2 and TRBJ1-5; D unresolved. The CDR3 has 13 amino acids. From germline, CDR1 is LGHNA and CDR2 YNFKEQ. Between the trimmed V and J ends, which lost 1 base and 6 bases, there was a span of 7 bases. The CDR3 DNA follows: TGTGCCAGCAGCCAAGGAGTTAGTCAGCCCCAGCATTTT. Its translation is CASSQGVSQPQHF.

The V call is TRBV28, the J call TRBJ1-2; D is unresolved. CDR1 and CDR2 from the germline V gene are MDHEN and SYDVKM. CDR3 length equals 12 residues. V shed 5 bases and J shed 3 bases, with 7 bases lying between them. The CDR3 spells CASSRDHYGYTF. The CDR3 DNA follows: TGTGCCAGCAGTCGCGATCACTATGGCTACACCTTC.

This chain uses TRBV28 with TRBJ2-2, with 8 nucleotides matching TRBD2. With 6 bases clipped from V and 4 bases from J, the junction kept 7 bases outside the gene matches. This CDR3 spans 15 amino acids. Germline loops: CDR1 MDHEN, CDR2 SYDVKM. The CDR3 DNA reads TGTGCCAGCAGCAACGGACTAGCCCCCACCGGGGAGCTGTTTTTT. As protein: CASSNGLAPTGELFF. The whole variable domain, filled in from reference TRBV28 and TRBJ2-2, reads DVKVTQSSRYLVKRTGEKVFLECVQDMDHENMFWYRQDPGLGLRLIYFSYDVKMKEKGDIPEGYSVSREKKERFSLILESASTNQTSMYLCASSNGLAPTGELFFGEGSRLTVL.

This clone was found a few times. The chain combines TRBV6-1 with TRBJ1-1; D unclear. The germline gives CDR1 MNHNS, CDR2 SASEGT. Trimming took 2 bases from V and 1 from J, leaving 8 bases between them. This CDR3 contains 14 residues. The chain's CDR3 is CASSEYSPNTEAFF. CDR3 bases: TGTGCCAGCAGTGAATACAGTCCGAACACTGAAGCTTTCTTT.

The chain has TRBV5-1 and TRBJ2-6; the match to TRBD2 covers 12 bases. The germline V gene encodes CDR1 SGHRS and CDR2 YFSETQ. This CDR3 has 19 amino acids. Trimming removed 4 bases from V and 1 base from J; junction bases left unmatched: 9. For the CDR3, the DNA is TGCGCCAGCAGCCGACGCCCTAGCGGGGGGGCTTCTGGGGCCAACGTCCTGACTTTC. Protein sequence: CASSRRPSGGASGANVLTF.

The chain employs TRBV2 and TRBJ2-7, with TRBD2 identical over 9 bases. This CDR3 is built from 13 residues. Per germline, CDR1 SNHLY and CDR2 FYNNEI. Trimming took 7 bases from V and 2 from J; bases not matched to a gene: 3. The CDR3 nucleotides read TGTGCCAGCATCGGCGGGGGGGCCTACGAGCAGTACGTC. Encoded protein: CASIGGGAYEQYV.

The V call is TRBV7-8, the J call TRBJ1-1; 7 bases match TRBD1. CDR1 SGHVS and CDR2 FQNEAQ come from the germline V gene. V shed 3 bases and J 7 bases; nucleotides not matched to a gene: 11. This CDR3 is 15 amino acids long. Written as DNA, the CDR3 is TGTGCCAGCAGCTTTAGACCCACAGGGGCTGGTGAAGCTTTCTTT. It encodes CASSFRPTGAGEAFF.

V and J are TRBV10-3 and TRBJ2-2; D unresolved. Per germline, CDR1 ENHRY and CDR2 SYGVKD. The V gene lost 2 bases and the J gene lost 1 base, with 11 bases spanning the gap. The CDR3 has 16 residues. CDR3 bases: TGTGCCATCAGTGAGGCCGGCAGGAAGAACACCGGGGAGCTGTTTTTT. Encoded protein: CAISEAGRKNTGELFF.

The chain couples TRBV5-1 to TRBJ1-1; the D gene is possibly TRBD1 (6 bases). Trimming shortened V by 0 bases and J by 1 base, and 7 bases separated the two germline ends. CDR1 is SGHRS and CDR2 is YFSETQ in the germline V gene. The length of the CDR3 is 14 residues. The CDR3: CASSLAGANTEAFF. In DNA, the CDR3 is TGCGCCAGCAGCTTGGCAGGGGCGAACACTGAAGCTTTCTTT. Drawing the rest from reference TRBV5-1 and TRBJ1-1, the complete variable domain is KAGVTQTPRYLIKTRGQQVTLSCSPISGHRSVSWYQQTPGQGLQFLFEYFSETQRNKGNFPGRFSGRQFSNSRSEMNVSTLELGDSALYLCASSLAGANTEAFFGQGTRLTVV.

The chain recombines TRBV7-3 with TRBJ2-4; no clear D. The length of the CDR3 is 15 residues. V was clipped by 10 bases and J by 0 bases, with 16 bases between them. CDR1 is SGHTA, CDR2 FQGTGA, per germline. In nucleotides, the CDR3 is TGTGCCACCCCTGCAGGCCCCCTAGCCAAAAACATTCAGTACTTC. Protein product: CATPAGPLAKNIQYF.

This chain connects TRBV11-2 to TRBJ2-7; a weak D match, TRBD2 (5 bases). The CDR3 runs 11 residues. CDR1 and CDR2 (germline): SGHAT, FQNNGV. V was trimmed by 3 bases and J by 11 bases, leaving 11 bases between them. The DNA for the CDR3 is TGTGCCAGCAGCTTTAGGACTCGGGAGTACTTC. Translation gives CASSFRTREYF.

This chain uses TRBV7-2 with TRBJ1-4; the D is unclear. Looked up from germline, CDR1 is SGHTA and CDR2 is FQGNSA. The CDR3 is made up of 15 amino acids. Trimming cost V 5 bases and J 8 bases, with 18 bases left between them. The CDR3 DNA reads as TGTGCCAGCAGCCCGAGTGGCAGCGGACGAGAAAAACTGTTTTTT. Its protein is CASSPSGSGREKLFF.

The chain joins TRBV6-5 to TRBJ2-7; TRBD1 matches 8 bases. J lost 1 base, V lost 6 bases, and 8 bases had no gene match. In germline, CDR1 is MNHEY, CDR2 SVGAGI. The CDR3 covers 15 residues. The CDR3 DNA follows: TGTGCCAGCAGCCCGGGACAGGACCCTTCCTACGAGCAGTACTTC. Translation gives CASSPGQDPSYEQYF.